The clone carrying this T cell receptor (beta chain) was recorded only once. Its antigen is undetermined. The data originate from a study of shared clonotypes between healthy human individuals. Findings and limits, study-wide: Sample collection involved blood only; tissue repertoires are likely different. Genetic and exposure-history diversity was limited by the small donor number.

Naivety among CD8 cells was defined by CD45RO negativity and positive CCR7 selection, thereby excluding terminally differentiated effector memory CD45RA+ cells. Germline CDR1 and CDR2: SGHRS and YFSETQ. V gave up 5 bases and J gave up 2 bases, with 11 bases separating them. This CDR3 has 13 residues. Sequencing used immunoSEQ multiplex PCR; TCRdb keeps in-frame clones, though not all of them. The table lists about 2 million clones, roughly 94% of them singletons. This clonotype was obtained from a man aged 18 to 29 in good health. The sample was naive CD8+ T cells sorted from blood. V usage is TRBV5-1 and J usage is TRBJ2-7; D is unclear. The CDR3 loop reads CASSSPATYEQYF. The DNA of the CDR3 is TGCGCCAGCAGTTCCCCGGCAACCTACGAGCAGTACTTC.